These 17 T cell receptor beta chains were sequenced from one sample in a study of response to subunit inactivated influenza vaccine. MiXCR, run by TCRdb on the RT-PCR reads, gives a single entry per CDR3 protein. The sample records 400,000 to 650,000 distinct CDR3 sequences, about 7.2% being singletons. The sample consisted of PBMCs from blood, taken less than 30 months after vaccination. The receptor source for this set is a man aged 45-69 years who received an inactivated influenza vaccine.

This clonotype has a count of ten or more. The V call is TRBV4-2, the J call TRBJ1-1; tentatively, D is TRBD1 (6 bases). CDR1 is LGHNA and CDR2 is YNFKEQ in the germline V gene. The CDR3 has 15 residues. Trimming took off 5 bases at V and 0 bases at J, with 13 bases between the two ends. DNA of the CDR3: TGTGCCAGCAGCAGGGAGGGGGGTATGAACACTGAAGCTTTCTTT. Protein sequence: CASSREGGMNTEAFF.

V and J are TRBV30 and TRBJ2-3, with 8 nucleotides matching TRBD2. The CDR3 is 16 residues long. From germline, CDR1 is GTSNPN and CDR2 SVGIG (reference sequence). The V gene end was trimmed by 0 bases and the J gene end by 5 bases; junction bases not matched to a gene: 10. CDR3 DNA: TGTGCCTGGAGTGTCGGAAACATAGCGGGGAGAGATACGCAGTATTTT. Protein product: CAWSVGNIAGRDTQYF.

The genes are TRBV2 and TRBJ1-5, with 7 bases matching TRBD1. The CDR3 sequence is 16 residues long. CDR1 is SNHLY and CDR2 is FYNNEI in the germline V gene. The junction had 7 bases not matched to a gene; V was cut back by 5 bases and J by 0 bases. The CDR3 DNA reads TGTGCCAGCAGTCGGGACAGCCTCAATAGCAATCAGCCCCAGCATTTT. Translated, it gives CASSRDSLNSNQPQHF.

This clonotype was seen a handful of times. The V call is TRBV11-2, the J call TRBJ2-5; perhaps TRBD2 as D (5 bases). With 2 bases removed from V and 4 bases from J, the gap between germline ends came to 14 bases. Germline values: CDR1 SGHAT, CDR2 FQNNGV. This CDR3 is built from 15 residues. This chain's CDR3 is CASSLRLGEGETQYF. In nucleotides, the CDR3 is TGTGCCAGCAGCTTAAGGCTAGGCGAGGGAGAGACCCAGTACTTC.

This clonotype has a count of ten or more. The chain links TRBV5-1 to TRBJ1-3, with unresolved D. CDR1 and CDR2 (germline): SGHRS, YFSETQ. V was trimmed by 0 bases and J by 0 bases, leaving 13 bases between them. The CDR3 is made up of 17 amino acids. CDR3 in DNA: TGCGCCAGCAGCTTGGGCACCTCCTACAGCTCTGGAAACACCATATATTTT. Translated, it gives CASSLGTSYSSGNTIYF.

In its sample, this clonotype was seen a few times. An end of the junction does not agree with germline; a read error may underlie this. The chain links TRBV28 to TRBJ2-7, with 12 bases fitting TRBD1. The germline gives CDR1 MDHEN, CDR2 SYDVKM. This CDR3 is built from 14 residues. The DNA for the CDR3 is TGTGCCAGCAGTCCTGTCCCGGGACAGGGGGCGCTTGATTTC. This translates into CASSPVPGQGALDF.

V usage is TRBV28 and J usage is TRBJ1-2, with 8 bases matching TRBD1. The CDR3 has 14 amino acids. Germline loops: CDR1 MDHEN, CDR2 SYDVKM. V was clipped by 7 bases and J by 2 bases; unmatched bases: 6. DNA for the CDR3: TGTGCCAGCACCGGACAGGGCATAAACTATGGCTACACCTTC. Its translation is CASTGQGINYGYTF.

The sample holds a few counts of this clonotype. The chain has TRBV7-6 and TRBJ2-7, with TRBD2 matching 11 bases. The germline V gene encodes CDR1 SGHVS and CDR2 FNYEAQ. This CDR3 has 14 amino acids. V dropped 4 bases and J dropped 4; count of bases not matched to a gene: 3. CDR3 sequence reads: CASSSWTSGYEQYF. Written as DNA, the CDR3 is TGTGCCAGCAGCTCCTGGACTAGCGGGTACGAGCAGTACTTC.

There are many counts of this clonotype. The chain links TRBV7-2 to TRBJ1-5, with 8 positions matching TRBD1. With V trimmed by 8 bases and J by 1 base, 4 bases remained unmatched. Germline assignment: CDR1 SGHTA and CDR2 FQGNSA. This CDR3 comprises 14 residues. The CDR3 DNA follows: TGTGCCAGCGCGGACAGGGTGAGCAATCAGCCCCAGCATTTT. As protein: CASADRVSNQPQHF.

This clonotype was observed a few times. The rearrangement links TRBV5-1 to TRBJ2-1; the match to TRBD2 covers 8 bases. There are 16 residues in the CDR3. The V segment lost 2 bases and the J segment 1 base; nucleotides outside the gene matches: 5. In germline, CDR1 is SGHRS, CDR2 YFSETQ. CDR3 region: CASSFLERGSYNEQFF. The CDR3 bases are TGCGCCAGCAGCTTCCTTGAGCGGGGGTCCTACAATGAGCAGTTCTTC.

This clonotype was seen many times. This chain uses TRBV12-3 or TRBV12-4 with TRBJ2-5; tentatively, D is TRBD1 (5 bases). The ends were cut back, 2 bases at V and 0 bases at J, with 7 bases in the middle. This CDR3 region has 14 residues. The CDR3 protein is CASSLTGNQETQYF. The CDR3 nucleotides read TGTGCCAGCAGTTTAACAGGAAACCAAGAGACCCAGTACTTC.

This clonotype was counted between two and nine times. The chain combines TRBV4-1 with TRBJ1-2, with D possibly being TRBD1 (6 bases). In germline, CDR1 is MGHRA, CDR2 YSYEKL. V dropped 2 bases and J dropped 7 bases, with 17 bases sitting between them. This CDR3 is 15 amino acids long. Written as DNA, the CDR3 is TGCGCCAGCAGCCAAAAAAAGGGGGGAATGGGTGGCTACACCTTC. This translates into CASSQKKGGMGGYTF.

This clonotype was seen ten or more times. This sequence joins TRBV7-8 and TRBJ2-7, with D perhaps matching TRBD2 (5 bases). The CDR3 has 12 residues. Germline V gives CDR1 SGHVS, CDR2 FQNEAQ. V lost 5 bases to trimming and J lost 3 bases, with 8 bases between them. DNA of the CDR3: TGTGCCAGCAGCGACTACATCTACGAGCAGTACTTC. Translated: CASSDYIYEQYF. The variable domain in full, with the rest retrieved from reference TRBV7-8 and TRBJ2-7, is GAGVSQSPRYKVAKRGQDVALRCDPISGHVSLFWYQQALGQGPEFLTYFQNEAQLDKSGLPSDRFFAERPEGSVSTLKIQRTQQEDSAVYLCASSDYIYEQYFGPGTRLTVT.

The genes are TRBV3-1 and TRBJ2-7, with D hard to call. The CDR3 length is 13 residues. The V end lost 2 bases, the J end lost 0 bases, and 5 bases lay between the germline ends. Germline V gives CDR1 LGHDT, CDR2 YNNKEL (reference sequence). The CDR3 coding sequence is TGTGCCAGCAGCCAAATCCACTCCTACGAGCAGTACTTC. Encoded protein: CASSQIHSYEQYF.

With regard to this clonotype: The germline gene is not matched at one end of the junction; a read error may be the cause. The gene calls are TRBV2 and TRBJ1-1, with a possible D match to TRBD1 (5 bases). Per germline, CDR1 SNHLY and CDR2 FYNNEI. The CDR3 runs to 15 residues. This CDR3 reads CASGEEAGWSTEAFF. Here the CDR3 DNA reads TGTGCCAGCGGTGAAGAGGCAGGGTGGAGCACTGAAGCTTTCTTT.

This clonotype was recorded at least ten times. The chain carries TRBV3-1 and TRBJ2-2; 14 bases match TRBD2. The germline V gene encodes CDR1 LGHDT and CDR2 YNNKEL (reference sequence). The CDR3 extends over 16 amino acids. Germline trimming cut 4 bases from V and 7 bases from J; bases unmatched to any gene: 5. Here the CDR3 DNA reads TGTGCCAGCAGCCGGACTAGCGGGAGGAGTAGCGGGGAGCTGTTTTTT. The encoded protein is CASSRTSGRSSGELFF.

The chain couples TRBV4-3 to TRBJ2-1, with D perhaps matching TRBD2 (6 bases). V was cut by 1 base and J by 6 bases, with 16 bases left in between. There are 16 residues in the CDR3. Germline CDR1 is LGHNA and CDR2 is YSLEER. The CDR3 DNA sequence: TGCGCCAGCAGCCAAGGGATTTGGCTGGGGGGCAATGAGCAGTTCTTC. Encoded protein: CASSQGIWLGGNEQFF.